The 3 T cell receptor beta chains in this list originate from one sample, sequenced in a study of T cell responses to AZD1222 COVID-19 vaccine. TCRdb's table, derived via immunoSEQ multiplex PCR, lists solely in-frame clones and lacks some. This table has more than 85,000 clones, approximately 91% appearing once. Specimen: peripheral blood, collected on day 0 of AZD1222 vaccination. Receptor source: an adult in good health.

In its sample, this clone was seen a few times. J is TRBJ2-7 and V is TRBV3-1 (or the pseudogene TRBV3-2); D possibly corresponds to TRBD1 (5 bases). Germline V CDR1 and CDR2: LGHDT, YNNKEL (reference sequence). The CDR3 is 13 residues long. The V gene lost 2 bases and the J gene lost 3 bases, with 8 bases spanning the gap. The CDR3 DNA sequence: TGTGCCAGCAGCCAACAGGGTAGCTACGAGCAGTACTTC. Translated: CASSQQGSYEQYF.

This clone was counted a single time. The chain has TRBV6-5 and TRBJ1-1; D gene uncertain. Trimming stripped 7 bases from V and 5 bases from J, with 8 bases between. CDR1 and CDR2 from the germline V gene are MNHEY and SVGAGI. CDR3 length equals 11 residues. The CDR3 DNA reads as TGTGCCAGCAAGGAGAGTACTGAAGCTTTCTTT. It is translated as CASKESTEAFF.

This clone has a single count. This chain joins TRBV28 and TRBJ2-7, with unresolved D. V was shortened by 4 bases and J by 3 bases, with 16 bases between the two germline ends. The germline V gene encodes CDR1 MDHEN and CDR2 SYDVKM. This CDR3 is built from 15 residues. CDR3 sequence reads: CASSSPGEISYEQYF. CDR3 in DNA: TGTGCCAGCAGTTCGCCAGGCGAGATAAGCTACGAGCAGTACTTC.